This T cell receptor (beta chain) comes out of a study of CD8 T cells in ankylosing spondylitis. Library preparation for TCR beta used quantitative 5'-RACE with molecular barcodes. Using its own MiXCR run on the 5' RACE reads, TCRdb lists one record per CDR3 protein. The sample carries about 310,000 distinct CDR3 sequences, 20% recorded once. Overall study results and limits: Within matched ankylosing spondylitis synovial fluid, disease-linked clones were reportedly significantly enriched. Ankylosing spondylitis blood appeared to carry a characteristic TCR beta motif of roughly eight highly homologous variants.

V shed 1 base and J shed 0 bases, with 7 bases lying between them. The CDR3 runs to 15 residues. Looked up from germline, CDR1 is SGHTA and CDR2 is FQGNSA. This clonotype has a handful of counts. The antigen is not known. The genes are TRBV7-2 and TRBJ2-1, with D unresolved. The clonotype originates from a female donor with ankylosing spondylitis or in good health (not recorded which). Sequencing was carried out using blood, either unsorted or a sorted T cell fraction (not recorded which). CDR3 sequence (DNA): TGTGCCAGCAGCTTAGGGCCCAGCTCCTACAATGAGCAGTTCTTC. It codes for CASSLGPSSYNEQFF.